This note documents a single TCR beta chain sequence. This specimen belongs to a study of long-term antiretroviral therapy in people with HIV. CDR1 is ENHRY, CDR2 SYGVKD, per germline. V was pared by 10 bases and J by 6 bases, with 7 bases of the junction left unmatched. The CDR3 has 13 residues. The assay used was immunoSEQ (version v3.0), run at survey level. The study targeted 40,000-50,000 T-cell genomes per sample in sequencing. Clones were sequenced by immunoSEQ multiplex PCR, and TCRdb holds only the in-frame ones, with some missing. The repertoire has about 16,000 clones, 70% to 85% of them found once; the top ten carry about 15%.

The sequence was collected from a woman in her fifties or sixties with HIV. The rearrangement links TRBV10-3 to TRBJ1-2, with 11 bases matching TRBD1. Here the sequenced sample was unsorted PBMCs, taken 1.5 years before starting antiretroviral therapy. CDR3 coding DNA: TGTGCCACTCCGGGACAGGGGGGGGATGGCTACACCTTC. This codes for CATPGQGGDGYTF.